The subject of this entry is one TCR beta chain. TCRdb's copy holds only in-frame clones and misses some; the assay was immunoSEQ multiplex PCR. The sample has roughly 62,000 clones, 84% seen once. The data were obtained in a study of OX40 agonist ivuxolimab in advanced cancers. For the study at large: Patients in the trial were receiving intravenous ivuxolimab every 2 weeks, at doses of 0.01 to 10 mg/kg.

Systemic immunosuppression or autoimmune disease history was grounds to exclude patients. CDR3 length: 16 amino acids. CDR1 and CDR2 from the germline V gene are WNHNN and SYGVQD (reference sequence). Unmatched junction bases numbered 1, after V lost 0 bases and J lost 4 bases. Sequenced here: CD4+ or CD8+ T cells sorted from blood, sampled in a trial of the OX40 agonist ivuxolimab. This TCR derives from an adult with an advanced solid tumor such as melanoma, head and neck, liver or kidney cancer. The gene calls are TRBV10-1 and TRBJ2-2, with 11 bases aligning to TRBD2. CDR3 sequence (DNA): TGCGCCAGCAGTGAGTCCCTAGCGGGAGGCACCGGGGAGCTGTTTTTT. Its protein product is CASSESLAGGTGELFF.